This entry lists 28 T cell receptor beta chains sequenced from one sample in a study of shared clonotypes between healthy human individuals. Some clones are missing from TCRdb's copy, which holds only in-frame ones; the method was immunoSEQ multiplex PCR. The repertoire holds roughly 200,000 clones, approximately 60% seen once, with about 10% in the top ten. The sequencing input was memory CD4+ T cells sorted from blood. As to subset: CD45RA-negative fraction. The receptors were gathered from a man between 25 and 39 years old in good health.

The gene calls are TRBV20-1 and TRBJ1-1; possibly TRBD1 for D (6 bases). V was cut by 2 bases and J by 7 bases, with 8 bases left in between. The CDR3 covers 11 residues. From germline, CDR1 is DFQATT and CDR2 SNEGSKA (reference sequence). CDR3 sequence: CSARQDSEAFF. In nucleotides, the CDR3 is TGCAGTGCTAGACAGGACAGTGAAGCTTTCTTT.

The rearrangement uses TRBV15 and TRBJ2-1; a possible D gene is TRBD2 (5 bases). The V end lost 0 bases, the J end lost 5 bases, and 23 bases lay between the germline ends. CDR1 is LNHNV and CDR2 is YYDKDF in the germline V gene (reference sequence). The CDR3 spans 19 residues. The CDR3 DNA follows: TGTGCCACCAGCAGAGATCCAGTGGCGTTGGGATGGAGGAACAATGAGCAGTTCTTC. It encodes CATSRDPVALGWRNNEQFF.

This chain joins TRBV7-9 and TRBJ1-5, with D possibly being TRBD1 (6 bases). Germline loops: CDR1 SEHNR, CDR2 FQNEAQ (reference sequence). Trimming pared 6 bases from V and 4 bases from J, leaving 10 bases between. This CDR3 comprises 13 residues. CDR3 sequence reads: CASSSGANQPQHF. The CDR3 nucleotides are TGTGCCAGCAGTTCAGGGGCAAATCAGCCCCAGCATTTT. Full variable domain (outside the CDR3, taken from reference TRBV7-9 and TRBJ1-5): DTGVSQNPRHKITKRGQNVTFRCDPISEHNRLYWYRQTLGQGPEFLTYFQNEAQLEKSRLLSDRFSAERPKGSFSTLEIQRTEQGDSAMYLCASSSGANQPQHFGDGTRLSIL.

This clone was detected only a few times. The chain has TRBV27 and TRBJ2-1; a possible D gene is TRBD2 (6 bases). The CDR3 covers 13 residues. Trimming removed 4 bases at V and 5 bases at J, with 9 bases between. CDR1 is MNHEY, CDR2 SMNVEV, per germline (reference sequence). CDR3 DNA sequence: TGTGCCAGCAGTTACGGAGGGGACAATGAGCAGTTCTTC. This encodes CASSYGGDNEQFF.

This clone was counted between two and nine times. This chain joins TRBV6-1 and TRBJ2-2; D uncertain. This CDR3 has 15 residues. Trimming removed 0 bases at V and 6 bases at J, with 11 bases between. Germline CDR1 is MNHNS and CDR2 is SASEGT. DNA of the CDR3: TGTGCCAGCAGTGAAGCGCTTCGGAGCGCCGGGGAGCTGTTTTTT. Residues: CASSEALRSAGELFF.

The V call is TRBV5-1, the J call TRBJ2-1, with D hard to call. The V and J ends lost 0 bases and 5 bases respectively, with 9 bases between them. The CDR3 is 14 amino acids. Germline V gene sequence: CDR1 SGHRS, CDR2 YFSETQ. DNA of the CDR3: TGCGCCAGCAGCTTGGCCTCGGAAGACAATGAGCAGTTCTTC. Encoded protein: CASSLASEDNEQFF.

The chain carries TRBV6-5 and TRBJ1-1, with D hard to call. CDR3 length equals 13 residues. The germline V gene has CDR1 MNHEY and CDR2 SVGAGI. Between the trimmed V and J ends, which lost 0 bases and 6 bases, there was a span of 8 bases. In DNA form, the CDR3 reads TGTGCCAGCAGTTACTCAGGGATAGCTGAAGCTTTCTTT. This encodes CASSYSGIAEAFF.

This sequence joins TRBV27 and TRBJ2-1; D is undetermined. The germline V gene has CDR1 MNHEY and CDR2 SMNVEV (reference sequence). This CDR3 contains 13 residues. With 8 bases removed from V and 6 bases from J, the gap between germline ends came to 14 bases. The CDR3 loop reads CASGFLGPNEQFF. The CDR3 DNA reads TGTGCCAGCGGCTTCCTAGGACCCAATGAGCAGTTCTTC.

This clone was observed a single time. The chain's CDR3 is CASSIELGPPEQFF. CDR3 coding DNA: TGTGCCAGTAGTATAGAACTAGGCCCCCCCGAGCAGTTCTTC. This chain links TRBV19 with TRBJ2-1, with a possible D match to TRBD2 (5 bases). The germline CDR1 and CDR2 sequences are LNHDA and SQIVND (reference sequence). Trimming removed 0 bases from V and 10 bases from J, with 13 bases in between. This CDR3 contains 14 residues. The entire variable domain, with the rest obtained from reference TRBV19 and TRBJ2-1, is as follows: DGGITQSPKYLFRKEGQNVTLSCEQNLNHDAMYWYRQDPGQGLRLIYYSQIVNDFQKGDIAEGYSVSREKKESFPLTVTSAQKNPTAFYLCASSIELGPPEQFFGPGTRLTVL.

The chain combines TRBV10-1 with TRBJ2-7; 9 positions agree with TRBD2. In germline, CDR1 is WNHNN, CDR2 SYGVQD (reference sequence). CDR3 length equals 17 residues. Trimming took 6 bases from V and 6 from J; bases not matched to a gene: 18. The DNA of the CDR3 is TGCGCCAGCAGGACCGCCGAGAAAACCGGGACTAGCCTCGAGCAGTACTTC. It encodes CASRTAEKTGTSLEQYF.

V is TRBV10-1 and J is TRBJ2-1; D not resolved. This CDR3 is built from 13 residues. V was shortened by 4 bases and J by 5 bases, with 9 bases between the two germline ends. In germline, CDR1 is WNHNN, CDR2 SYGVQD (reference sequence). Here the CDR3 reads CASSATRNNEQFF. The CDR3 nucleotides read TGCGCCAGCAGTGCCACCCGAAACAATGAGCAGTTCTTC.

V is TRBV7-2 and J is TRBJ1-5, with D unresolved. Trimming took 1 base from V and 4 from J, leaving 5 bases between them. This CDR3 comprises 13 residues. Germline CDR1 reads SGHTA; CDR2 reads FQGNSA. Here the CDR3 DNA reads TGTGCCAGCAGCTTAGACCATAATCAGCCCCAGCATTTT. Protein product: CASSLDHNQPQHF.

This clone turned up a few times. This chain connects TRBV5-1 to TRBJ2-7; 8 nucleotides line up with TRBD2. The V gene's germline CDR1 is SGHRS and CDR2 YFSETQ. The ends lost 0 bases at V and 5 bases at J; junction bases unmatched: 4. The CDR3 length is 14 residues. As DNA, the CDR3 is TGCGCCAGCAGCTTGGGGACTAGCCGCCACGAGCAGTACTTC. Translating gives CASSLGTSRHEQYF. The full variable domain, rest sourced from reference TRBV5-1 and TRBJ2-7, is KAGVTQTPRYLIKTRGQQVTLSCSPISGHRSVSWYQQTPGQGLQFLFEYFSETQRNKGNFPGRFSGRQFSNSRSEMNVSTLELGDSALYLCASSLGTSRHEQYFGPGTRLTVT.

This clone showed up just a few times. In nucleotides, the CDR3 is TGTGCCATCAGTCCCAGGGGGCCCGGCTACGAGCAGTACTTC. Translating it yields CAISPRGPGYEQYF. The V and J genes are TRBV10-3 and TRBJ2-7, with TRBD1 identical over 8 bases. Looked up from germline, CDR1 is ENHRY and CDR2 is SYGVKD. J lost 3 bases, V lost 5 bases, and 6 bases had no gene match. The CDR3 spans 14 residues.

The table lists this clone with many counts. The CDR3 reads CASSLLVSDSYYGYTF. In nucleotides, the CDR3 is TGTGCCAGCAGTTTACTGGTTTCCGATAGCTACTATGGCTACACCTTC. This chain uses TRBV28 with TRBJ1-2, with D uncertain. Germline V gene lookup returns CDR1 MDHEN and CDR2 SYDVKM. This CDR3 has 16 residues. Between the trimmed V and J ends, which lost 2 bases and 3 bases, there was a span of 16 bases.

Only a few counts were recorded for this clone. V and J are TRBV21-1 and TRBJ1-4. TRBV21-1 is termed a pseudogene. The CDR3 has 13 residues. Here the CDR3 DNA reads TGTGCCAGCAGCAAAGAGGTTAATGAAAAACTGTTTTTT. Its translation is CASSKEVNEKLFF.

The chain carries TRBV5-3 and TRBJ2-5; D gene ambiguous. TRBV5-3 is an open reading frame whose function is uncertain. Trimming stripped 9 bases from V and 5 bases from J, with 2 bases between. The CDR3 contains 8 residues. In nucleotides, the CDR3 is TGTGCCACGGAGACCCAGTACTTC. This sequence encodes CATETQYF.

The V and J genes are TRBV18 and TRBJ1-4; tentative D call: TRBD1 (5 bases). Trimming stripped 4 bases from V and 8 bases from J, with 17 bases between. CDR1 is KGHSH and CDR2 is LQKENI in the germline V gene. The CDR3 contains 15 residues. The CDR3 region has the DNA TGTGCCAGCTCACTCGCGGGGCTGGTAAAAGAAAAACTGTTTTTT. Translated, it gives CASSLAGLVKEKLFF. Drawing the rest from reference TRBV18 and TRBJ1-4, the complete variable domain is NAGVMQNPRHLVRRRGQEARLRCSPMKGHSHVYWYRQLPEEGLKFMVYLQKENIIDESGMPKERFSAEFPKEGPSILRIQQVVRGDSAAYFCASSLAGLVKEKLFFGSGTQLSVL.

This clone was detected a few times. The chain joins TRBV2 to TRBJ2-7; 9 bases match TRBD1. Germline V lookup: CDR1 SNHLY, CDR2 FYNNEI. The CDR3 extends over 14 amino acids. V was clipped by 8 bases and J by 6 bases; unmatched bases: 11. CDR3 protein: CASAPDRGRTEQYF. The CDR3 DNA sequence: TGTGCCAGCGCCCCGGACAGGGGCAGGACCGAGCAGTACTTC.

This clone was recorded only once. The V call is TRBV27, the J call TRBJ2-7; D might be TRBD2 (6 bases). V was pared by 4 bases and J by 5 bases, with 9 bases between. CDR3 length: 12 residues. Germline CDR1 MNHEY, CDR2 SMNVEV (reference sequence). CDR3 nucleotides: TGTGCCAGCAGTTCTCGACTAGACGAGCAGTACTTC. It is translated as CASSSRLDEQYF.

CDR3 nucleotides: TGTGCCAGCAGCACCCCATTTGGGAAGGGACTAGCGGGAGTTTCCTACGAGCAGTACTTC. Translating it yields CASSTPFGKGLAGVSYEQYF. The chain carries TRBV13 and TRBJ2-7, with TRBD2 identical over 14 bases. Germline V gene sequence: CDR1 PRHDT, CDR2 FYEKMQ (reference sequence). J lost 1 base, V lost 5 bases, and 16 bases had no gene match. This CDR3 region has 20 residues.

The gene calls are TRBV27 and TRBJ2-1; D gene unclear. Trimming removed 5 bases from V and 5 bases from J, with 16 bases in between. This CDR3 is 15 amino acids long. Germline V lookup: CDR1 MNHEY, CDR2 SMNVEV (reference sequence). The CDR3 loop is CASSLPPPWDNEQFF. The CDR3 nucleotides read TGTGCCAGCAGTCTACCTCCCCCTTGGGACAATGAGCAGTTCTTC.

This clone was observed a handful of times. The rearrangement links TRBV20-1 to TRBJ2-3; D uncertain. The CDR3 totals 11 residues. The germline V and J ends were trimmed by 2 bases and 4 bases, with 4 bases remaining between them. Germline V gene sequence: CDR1 DFQATT, CDR2 SNEGSKA (reference sequence). This CDR3 is CSARLADTQYF. The CDR3 region has the DNA TGCAGTGCTAGACTAGCAGATACGCAGTATTTT.

Note on this clone: One junction end does not reproduce the germline sequence, and a read error may be involved. The chain employs TRBV11-3 and TRBJ2-3; D remains ambiguous. The germline V gene encodes CDR1 SGHNT and CDR2 YENEEA. The CDR3 is made up of 14 amino acids. The CDR3 bases are TGTGCCAGCAGATTAGGTCCCGACACAGATACGCAGTATTTT. Its translation is CASRLGPDTDTQYF. Using reference TRBV11-3 and TRBJ2-3 for the parts outside the CDR3, the full variable domain is EAGVVQSPRYKIIEKKQPVAFWCNPISGHNTLYWYLQNLGQGPELLIRYENEEAVDDSQLPKDRFSAERLKGVDSTLKIQPAELGDSAVYLCASRLGPDTDTQYFGPGTRLTVL.

This clone was recorded once. The J gene is TRBJ1-2, the V gene TRBV6-5; TRBD1 matches 7 bases. The CDR3 is 13 residues long. From germline, CDR1 is MNHEY and CDR2 SVGAGI. With 4 bases clipped from V and 2 bases from J, the junction kept 1 base outside the gene matches. The CDR3 here is CASSSQGNYGYTF. In nucleotides, the CDR3 is TGTGCCAGCAGTTCACAGGGGAACTATGGCTACACCTTC.

The chain is built from TRBV27 and TRBJ2-3; the D gene is possibly TRBD1 (6 bases). This CDR3 contains 17 residues. Trimming pared 8 bases from V and 8 bases from J, leaving 29 bases between. Per the germline V gene, CDR1 is MNHEY and CDR2 is SMNVEV (reference sequence). The CDR3, as DNA: TGTGCCAGCGAAGCACAGGGACAACCTTTATTGAAGCGTACGCAGTATTTT. This encodes CASEAQGQPLLKRTQYF.

V usage is TRBV2 and J usage is TRBJ2-7; 12 positions match TRBD2. With V trimmed by 6 bases and J by 3 bases, 12 bases remained unmatched. CDR1 SNHLY and CDR2 FYNNEI come from the germline V gene. The CDR3 sequence is 17 residues long. The CDR3 loop reads CASSTTLRTSGNYEQYF. The CDR3 DNA reads as TGTGCCAGCAGCACCACCCTGCGGACTAGCGGGAACTACGAGCAGTACTTC.

The chain combines TRBV9 with TRBJ1-4; no clear D gene. Germline V CDR1 and CDR2: SGDLS, YYNGEE. Trimming pared 7 bases from V and 4 bases from J, leaving 11 bases between. The CDR3 spans 13 residues. CDR3 loop: CASSRRDNEKLFF. In DNA form, the CDR3 reads TGTGCCAGCTCAAGACGGGATAATGAAAAACTGTTTTTT.